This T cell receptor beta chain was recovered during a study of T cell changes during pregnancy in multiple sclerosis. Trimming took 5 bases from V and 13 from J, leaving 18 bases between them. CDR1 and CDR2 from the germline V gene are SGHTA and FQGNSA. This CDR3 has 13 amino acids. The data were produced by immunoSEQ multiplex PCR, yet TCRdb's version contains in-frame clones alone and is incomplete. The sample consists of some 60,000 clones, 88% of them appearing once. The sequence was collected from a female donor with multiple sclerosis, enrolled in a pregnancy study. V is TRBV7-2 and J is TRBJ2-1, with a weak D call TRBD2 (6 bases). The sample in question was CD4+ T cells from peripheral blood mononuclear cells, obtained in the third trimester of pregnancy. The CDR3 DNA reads TGTGCCAGCAGCCAGGAGACGGGACTCCACCAGTTCTTC. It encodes CASSQETGLHQFF.